This passage covers 32 T cell receptor beta chains from one sample sequenced in a study of cytomegalovirus exposure and HLA in healthy donors. The PCR contained 60 Vbeta and 13 Jbeta primers. Sequencing used immunoSEQ multiplex PCR; TCRdb keeps in-frame clones, though not all of them. The table lists under 250,000 clones, around 73% of them singletons. Sequenced input: PBMCs. The receptors here all came from a male donor in good health and CMV-seronegative.

The chain recombines TRBV5-1 with TRBJ2-7; D is unclear. Trimming took 0 bases from V and 2 from J, leaving 9 bases between them. From germline, CDR1 is SGHRS and CDR2 YFSETQ. The CDR3 runs to 14 residues. The CDR3 is CASSLDSGPYEQYF. CDR3 sequence (DNA): TGCGCCAGCAGCTTGGATTCAGGTCCCTACGAGCAGTACTTC.

The V gene is TRBV6-1, the J gene TRBJ1-5; the match to TRBD1 covers 8 bases. Germline trimming cut 0 bases from V and 0 bases from J; bases unmatched to any gene: 4. Germline V gene lookup returns CDR1 MNHNS and CDR2 SASEGT. This CDR3 has 17 residues. This CDR3 reads CASSEAIGQGSNQPQHF. The CDR3 coding sequence is TGTGCCAGCAGTGAAGCTATAGGACAGGGTAGCAATCAGCCCCAGCATTTT.

The chain employs TRBV6-6 and TRBJ1-2, with D perhaps matching TRBD1 (5 bases). There are 14 residues in the CDR3. Trimming removed 2 bases at V and 7 bases at J, with 14 bases between. CDR1 is MNHNY and CDR2 is SVGAGI in the germline V gene (reference sequence). This chain's CDR3 is CASSYDRGGTGYTF. Here the CDR3 DNA reads TGTGCCAGCAGTTACGACCGGGGGGGGACTGGCTACACCTTC.

In this sample, this clone turned up once. This rearrangement joins TRBV29-1 to TRBJ1-2, with D perhaps matching TRBD1 (6 bases). V lost 5 bases to trimming and J lost 7 bases, with 14 bases between them. Germline CDR1 SQVTM, CDR2 ANQGSEA. The CDR3 is 12 residues long. CDR3 residues: CSVLQGNGGYTF. CDR3 bases: TGCAGCGTTCTACAGGGAAACGGTGGCTACACCTTC.

The V gene is TRBV6-1, the J gene TRBJ2-1; TRBD2 is a possible D gene (6 bases). Germline CDR1 reads MNHNS; CDR2 reads SASEGT. The CDR3 covers 15 residues. With 6 bases removed from V and 10 bases from J, the gap between germline ends came to 22 bases. The CDR3 loop is CASRRPGLSYLEQFF. In nucleotides, the CDR3 is TGTGCCAGCAGGCGACCGGGACTCTCGTATTTGGAGCAGTTCTTC.

CDR3 region: CASKDKGTGIYEQYF. As DNA, the CDR3 is TGCGCCAGCAAGGATAAGGGGACAGGGATTTACGAGCAGTACTTC. The chain uses TRBV10-2 and TRBJ2-7, with TRBD1 identical over 9 bases. V dropped 7 bases and J dropped 4; count of bases not matched to a gene: 11. The CDR3 is 15 amino acids. Germline CDR1 and CDR2: WSHSY and SAAADI.

This rearrangement joins TRBV6-5 to TRBJ2-1; 7 bases are shared with TRBD2. The germline gives CDR1 MNHEY, CDR2 SVGAGI. The V segment lost 3 bases and the J segment 4 bases; nucleotides outside the gene matches: 9. The CDR3 consists of 16 residues. CDR3 sequence (DNA): TGTGCCAGCAGTTATAGGTCTAGCGGAGCATACAATGAGCAGTTCTTC. It yields the protein CASSYRSSGAYNEQFF.

The V call is TRBV6-5, the J call TRBJ1-2; tentative D call: TRBD1 (6 bases). There are 14 residues in the CDR3. The germline V and J ends were trimmed by 7 bases and 5 bases, with 17 bases remaining between them. Germline lookup yields CDR1 MNHEY and CDR2 SVGAGI. CDR3 coding DNA: TGTGCCAGCAAACTCGACAGGACACAGTATGGCTACACCTTC. Residues: CASKLDRTQYGYTF.

V gene TRBV19 combines with J gene TRBJ2-7; D is unclear. The CDR3 has 14 residues. The germline V gene has CDR1 LNHDA and CDR2 SQIVND (reference sequence). Trimming pared 1 base from V and 2 bases from J, leaving 9 bases between. DNA of the CDR3: TGTGCCAGTAGTATAGTTCACAGAGCCTACGAGCAGTACTTC. The encoded protein is CASSIVHRAYEQYF. The whole variable domain, remainder taken from reference TRBV19 and TRBJ2-7, is DGGITQSPKYLFRKEGQNVTLSCEQNLNHDAMYWYRQDPGQGLRLIYYSQIVNDFQKGDIAEGYSVSREKKESFPLTVTSAQKNPTAFYLCASSIVHRAYEQYFGPGTRLTVT.

J is TRBJ1-2 and V is TRBV9, with TRBD1 matching 8 bases. The germline V gene encodes CDR1 SGDLS and CDR2 YYNGEE. Trimming removed 1 base from V and 2 bases from J; junction bases left unmatched: 7. The CDR3 has 16 residues. The CDR3 nucleotides are TGTGCCAGCAGCGTACGGCAGGGGGCTTTGAACTATGGCTACACCTTC. Translated, it gives CASSVRQGALNYGYTF.

Turning to this clone: Other DNA sequences in this specimen translate into the identical CDR3. V and J are TRBV6-5 and TRBJ2-7; 12 nucleotides align to TRBD2. This CDR3 contains 15 residues. Trimming cost V 5 bases and J 4 bases; bases outside gene matches: 6. Germline CDR1 is MNHEY and CDR2 is SVGAGI. CDR3 DNA sequence: TGTGCCAGCAGTGTGACTAGCGGGAGTCAATACGAGCAGTACTTC. Translating it yields CASSVTSGSQYEQYF.

This clone showed up just a few times. V and J are TRBV5-1 and TRBJ1-1; TRBD1 matches 12 bases. Germline assignment: CDR1 SGHRS and CDR2 YFSETQ. J lost 4 bases, V lost 0 bases, and 7 bases had no gene match. CDR3 length equals 17 residues. CDR3 protein: CASSLEGTGGFGTEAFF. The CDR3 DNA sequence: TGCGCCAGCAGCTTGGAGGGGACAGGGGGCTTCGGCACTGAAGCTTTCTTT.

V usage is TRBV7-6 and J usage is TRBJ2-5; 7 bases fit TRBD2. The CDR3 runs to 12 residues. Trimming removed 11 bases from V and 5 bases from J; junction bases left unmatched: 8. Germline loops: CDR1 SGHVS, CDR2 FNYEAQ. The CDR3 sequence is CASGGGRETQYF. DNA of the CDR3: TGTGCCTCCGGCGGGGGTCGGGAGACCCAGTACTTC.

The chain is built from TRBV4-2 and TRBJ2-1, with 7 bases lining up with TRBD2. Per germline, CDR1 LGHNA and CDR2 YNFKEQ. This CDR3 is built from 18 residues. Trimming at V came to 0 bases and at J to 0 bases, leaving 8 bases not matched to a gene. CDR3 residues: CASSQESWRELSYNEQFF. The CDR3 DNA sequence: TGTGCCAGCAGCCAAGAATCGTGGCGGGAGCTCTCCTACAATGAGCAGTTCTTC.

The V and J genes are TRBV6-5 and TRBJ2-1; 11 bases match TRBD2. Germline V gives CDR1 MNHEY, CDR2 SVGAGI. The CDR3 totals 15 residues. With V trimmed by 8 bases and J by 10 bases, 13 bases remained unmatched. This CDR3 reads CASRKGTSGLGEQFF. DNA of the CDR3: TGTGCCAGCCGCAAGGGGACTAGCGGTTTGGGGGAGCAGTTCTTC.

This clone occurred a few times. The rearrangement links TRBV27 to TRBJ2-1; no clear D. There are 12 residues in the CDR3. Trimming pared 5 bases from V and 3 bases from J, leaving 5 bases between. CDR1 and CDR2 from the germline V gene are MNHEY and SMNVEV (reference sequence). This chain's CDR3 is CASSQLYNEQFF. The CDR3 region has the DNA TGTGCCAGCAGTCAACTCTACAATGAGCAGTTCTTC.

The rearrangement uses TRBV10-3 and TRBJ1-2; D is perhaps TRBD1 (6 bases). Per the germline V gene, CDR1 is ENHRY and CDR2 is SYGVKD. V lost 3 bases, J lost 7 bases, and 15 bases lay in between. The length of the CDR3 is 14 residues. CDR3 bases: TGTGCCATCAGTGACAGCCCAGGGGTACTTGGCTACACCTTC. This sequence encodes CAISDSPGVLGYTF.

This chain connects TRBV7-3 to TRBJ1-6; D is ambiguous. CDR1 is SGHTA and CDR2 is FQGTGA in the germline V gene. Between the trimmed V and J ends, which lost 0 bases and 5 bases, there was a span of 11 bases. CDR3 length: 16 residues. CDR3 residues: CASSLTEPYNNSPLHF. The CDR3 region has the DNA TGTGCCAGCAGCTTAACGGAGCCTTACAATAATTCACCCCTCCACTTT.

V and J are TRBV5-1 and TRBJ2-2, with D perhaps matching TRBD1 (6 bases). This CDR3 comprises 13 residues. Germline V gene lookup returns CDR1 SGHRS and CDR2 YFSETQ. V was pared by 5 bases and J by 2 bases, with 7 bases between. CDR3 sequence reads: CASRDRNTGELFF. As DNA, the CDR3 is TGCGCCAGCAGGGACAGAAACACCGGGGAGCTGTTTTTT.

This chain uses TRBV5-6 with TRBJ2-5; TRBD1 might be the D (5 bases). The J call is in doubt because the DNA end fits TRBJ2-7 better. Looked up from germline, CDR1 is SGHDT and CDR2 is YYEEEE. The CDR3 totals 15 residues. CDR3 nucleotide sequence: TGTGCCAGCAGCTTTGGGGCAGGGCCTACCTACGAGCAGTACTTC. It encodes CASSFGAGPTYEQYF.

The gene calls are TRBV29-1 and TRBJ2-5, with 8 bases that match TRBD2. After removal of 3 bases from V and 6 bases from J, the junction contained 12 bases not matched to a gene. The CDR3 extends over 15 amino acids. Per the germline V gene, CDR1 is SQVTM and CDR2 is ANQGSEA. The CDR3 protein is CSVDGTRRVPKTQYF. The CDR3 DNA follows: TGCAGCGTTGACGGGACTAGAAGGGTCCCGAAGACCCAGTACTTC.

V is TRBV7-9 and J is TRBJ2-1; TRBD2 is a possible D gene (6 bases). Trimming stripped 5 bases from V and 10 bases from J, with 9 bases between. The V gene's germline CDR1 is SEHNR and CDR2 FQNEAQ (reference sequence). The CDR3 has 11 amino acids. In DNA form, the CDR3 reads TGTGCCAGCAGCCGGGACTTAGAGCAGTTCTTC. Protein sequence: CASSRDLEQFF. The variable domain in full, with the rest retrieved from reference TRBV7-9 and TRBJ2-1, is DTGVSQNPRHKITKRGQNVTFRCDPISEHNRLYWYRQTLGQGPEFLTYFQNEAQLEKSRLLSDRFSAERPKGSFSTLEIQRTEQGDSAMYLCASSRDLEQFFGPGTRLTVL.

The V and J genes are TRBV5-4 and TRBJ2-1; 7 positions match TRBD2. The CDR3 sequence is 18 residues long. The trim removed 4 bases at V and 3 bases at J, leaving 16 bases unmatched. Germline CDR1 reads SGHNT; CDR2 reads YYREEE (reference sequence). CDR3 amino acids: CASSLPTSRSYLYNEQFF. DNA of the CDR3: TGTGCCAGCAGCCTACCGACTAGCCGATCATACCTCTACAATGAGCAGTTCTTC.

The chain carries TRBV4-1 and TRBJ2-4; D is uncertain. The germline V gene has CDR1 MGHRA and CDR2 YSYEKL. This CDR3 has 15 residues. Trimming stripped 4 bases from V and 0 bases from J, with 10 bases between. The CDR3, as DNA: TGCGCCAGCAGCCCCGATCACGGAGCCAAAAACATTCAGTACTTC. It codes for CASSPDHGAKNIQYF.

The CDR3 DNA sequence: TGTGCCAGCAGTTACGAGGTGGATAGGGGCTACACCTTC. This codes for CASSYEVDRGYTF. This chain connects TRBV6-6 to TRBJ1-2; D remains unclear. Germline values: CDR1 MNHNY, CDR2 SVGAGI (reference sequence). The CDR3 loop spans 13 amino acids. The V end lost 2 bases, the J end lost 8 bases, and 12 bases lay between the germline ends.

J is TRBJ1-2 and V is TRBV19, with 7 bases fitting TRBD1. From germline, CDR1 is LNHDA and CDR2 SQIVND (reference sequence). After removal of 5 bases from V and 7 bases from J, the junction contained 10 bases not matched to a gene. The CDR3 covers 14 residues. The CDR3 DNA follows: TGTGCCAGTAGTCCCCGACAGGGAGCAGCTGGCTACACCTTC. Encoded protein: CASSPRQGAAGYTF.

The V and J genes are TRBV7-6 and TRBJ1-1, with 9 bases that match TRBD1. The CDR3 runs to 13 residues. The V segment lost 4 bases and the J segment 5 bases; nucleotides outside the gene matches: 2. CDR1 and CDR2 (germline): SGHVS, FNYEAQ. For the CDR3, the DNA is TGTGCCAGCAGCTCACAGGGGGCGACTGAAGCTTTCTTT. Protein product: CASSSQGATEAFF.

The genes are TRBV6-5 and TRBJ2-5; TRBD1 agrees at 8 bases. Near its end, the DNA agrees better with TRBJ2-7, so the J call may be wrong. Germline-derived CDR1 and CDR2 are MNHEY and SVGAGI. The CDR3 length is 13 residues. The CDR3 DNA follows: TGTGCCAGCAGTTCGACAGGGGTCTACGAGCAGTACTTC. This encodes CASSSTGVYEQYF.

This chain joins TRBV6-4 and TRBJ1-2; 12 bases line up with TRBD1. With 6 bases clipped from V and 5 bases from J, the junction kept 7 bases outside the gene matches. The CDR3 sequence is 15 residues long. Germline V gives CDR1 MRHNA, CDR2 SNTAGT. Written as DNA, the CDR3 is TGTGCCAGCAGCCTGGGACAGGGGGCGAGGTATGGCTACACCTTC. This translates into CASSLGQGARYGYTF.

The gene calls are TRBV4-2 and TRBJ2-3, with 12 bases that match TRBD2. The V gene end was trimmed by 4 bases and the J gene end by 2 bases; junction bases not matched to a gene: 19. The V gene's germline CDR1 is LGHNA and CDR2 YNFKEQ. The length of the CDR3 is 21 residues. CDR3 amino acids: CASSRPLPLQGLAGLTDTQYF. DNA of the CDR3: TGTGCCAGCAGCCGCCCGTTACCCCTTCAAGGACTAGCGGGGCTCACAGATACGCAGTATTTT.

Comments on this clone: At one end, the junction sequence differs from germline, possibly due to a read error. This sample includes further DNA sequences coding for the same CDR3. V usage is TRBV5-1 and J usage is TRBJ2-1, with D perhaps matching TRBD2 (6 bases). This CDR3 contains 14 residues. Germline V gene sequence: CDR1 SGHRS, CDR2 YFSETQ. The CDR3 loop reads CASSLGDSNNEQFF. The CDR3 DNA follows: TGCGCCAGCAGCTTGGGGGACTCCAACAATGAGCAGTTCTTC.

J is TRBJ2-2 and V is TRBV7-2; possible D gene TRBD2, 5 bases. V lost 5 bases, J lost 4 bases, and 14 bases lay in between. The CDR3 loop spans 15 amino acids. CDR1 and CDR2 (germline): SGHTA, FQGNSA. In DNA form, the CDR3 reads TGTGCCAGCAGCCTAGGTGGGAGTTCCACCGGGGAGCTGTTTTTT. This sequence encodes CASSLGGSSTGELFF.